This T cell receptor beta chain originates from a study of PD-L1 blockade in urothelial cancer. Background on the study: Blood was analyzed 3 weeks (second dose) and 6 weeks after treatment start.

This clone was seen more than once but under ten times. This sample's time point: pretreatment peripheral blood. Each patient's cancer was a locally advanced or metastatic urothelial carcinoma. V shed 5 bases and J shed 0 bases, with 8 bases lying between them. This CDR3 comprises 14 residues. From germline, CDR1 is SNHLY and CDR2 FYNNEI. PCRs were each spiked with synthetic TCR analog templates. Some clones are missing from TCRdb's copy, which holds only in-frame ones; the method was immunoSEQ multiplex PCR. Of about 79,000 clones listed, around four fifths are singletons. This TCR was recovered from a man in his forties or fifties with urothelial cancer. The rearrangement uses TRBV2 and TRBJ1-5, with a weak D call TRBD1 (5 bases). The specimen comprised PBMCs, sampled around atezolizumab (anti-PD-L1) treatment. For the CDR3, the DNA is TGTGCCAGCAGTACAGGTTATAGCAATCAGCCCCAGCATTTT. This encodes CASSTGYSNQPQHF.